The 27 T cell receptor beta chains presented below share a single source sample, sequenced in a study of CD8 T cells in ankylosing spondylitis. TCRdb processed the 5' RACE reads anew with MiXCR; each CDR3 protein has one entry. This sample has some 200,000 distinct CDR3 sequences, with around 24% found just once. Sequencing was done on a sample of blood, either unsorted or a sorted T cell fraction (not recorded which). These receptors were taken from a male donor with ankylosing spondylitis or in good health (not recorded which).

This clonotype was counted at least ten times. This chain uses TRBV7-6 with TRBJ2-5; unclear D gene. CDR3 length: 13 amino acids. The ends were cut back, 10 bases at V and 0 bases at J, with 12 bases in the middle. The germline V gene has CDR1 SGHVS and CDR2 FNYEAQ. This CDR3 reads CATSPGYQETQYF. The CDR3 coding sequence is TGTGCCACCTCCCCCGGGTACCAAGAGACCCAGTACTTC.

In nucleotides, the CDR3 is TGTGCCAGCAGCTTGGGACAGGGACTTATGAACACTGAAGCTTTCTTT. Translation: CASSLGQGLMNTEAFF. The genes are TRBV5-5 and TRBJ1-1; 7 bases are shared with TRBD1. The CDR3 has 16 residues. Germline CDR1 is SGHKS and CDR2 is YYEKEE (reference sequence). The J segment lost 0 bases and the V segment lost 0 bases, leaving 5 bases of the junction unmatched.

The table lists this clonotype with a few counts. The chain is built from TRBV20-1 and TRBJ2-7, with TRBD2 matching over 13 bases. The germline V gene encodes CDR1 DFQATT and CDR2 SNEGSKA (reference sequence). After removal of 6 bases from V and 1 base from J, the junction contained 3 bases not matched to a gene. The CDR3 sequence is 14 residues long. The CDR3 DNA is TGCAGTGCCACGGGACTAGCGGGATCCTACGAGCAGTACTTC. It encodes CSATGLAGSYEQYF.

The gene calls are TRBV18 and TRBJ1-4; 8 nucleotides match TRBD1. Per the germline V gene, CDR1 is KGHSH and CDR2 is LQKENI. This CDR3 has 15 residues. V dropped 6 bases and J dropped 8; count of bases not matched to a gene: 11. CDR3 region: CASSRDPGGDEKLFF. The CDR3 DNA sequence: TGTGCCAGCTCTCGCGACCCAGGGGGCGACGAAAAACTGTTTTTT. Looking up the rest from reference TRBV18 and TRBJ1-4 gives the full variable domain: NAGVMQNPRHLVRRRGQEARLRCSPMKGHSHVYWYRQLPEEGLKFMVYLQKENIIDESGMPKERFSAEFPKEGPSILRIQQVVRGDSAAYFCASSRDPGGDEKLFFGSGTQLSVL.

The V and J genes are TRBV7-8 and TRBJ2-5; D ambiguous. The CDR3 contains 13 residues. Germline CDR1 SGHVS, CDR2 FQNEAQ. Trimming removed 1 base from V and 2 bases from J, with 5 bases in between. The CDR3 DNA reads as TGTGCCAGCAGCTTAGGCAAGCAAGAGACCCAGTACTTC. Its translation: CASSLGKQETQYF.

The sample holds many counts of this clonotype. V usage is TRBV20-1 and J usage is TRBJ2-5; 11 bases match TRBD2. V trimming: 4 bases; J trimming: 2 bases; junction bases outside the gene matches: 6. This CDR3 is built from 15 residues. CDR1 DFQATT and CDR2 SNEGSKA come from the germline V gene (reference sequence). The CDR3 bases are TGCAGTGCTACAACGCTAGCGGGAGGACAAGAGACCCAGTACTTC. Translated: CSATTLAGGQETQYF.

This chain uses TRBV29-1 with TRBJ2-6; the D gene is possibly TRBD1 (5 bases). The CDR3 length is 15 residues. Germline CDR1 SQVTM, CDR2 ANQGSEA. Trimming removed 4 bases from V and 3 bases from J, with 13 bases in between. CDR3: CSVGSGPFGANVLTF. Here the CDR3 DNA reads TGCAGCGTTGGTTCAGGGCCGTTTGGGGCCAACGTCCTGACTTTC.

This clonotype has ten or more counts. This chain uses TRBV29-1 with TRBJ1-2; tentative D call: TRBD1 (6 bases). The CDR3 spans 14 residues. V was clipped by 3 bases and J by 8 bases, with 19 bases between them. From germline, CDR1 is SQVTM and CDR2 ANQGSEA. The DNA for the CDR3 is TGCAGCGTTGACCTTGCTACCCACAGGGACGGCTACACCTTC. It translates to CSVDLATHRDGYTF. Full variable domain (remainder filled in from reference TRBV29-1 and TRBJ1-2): SAVISQKPSRDICQRGTSLTIQCQVDSQVTMMFWYRQQPGQSLTLIATANQGSEATYESGFVIDKFPISRPNLTFSTLTVSNMSPEDSSIYLCSVDLATHRDGYTFGSGTRLTVV.

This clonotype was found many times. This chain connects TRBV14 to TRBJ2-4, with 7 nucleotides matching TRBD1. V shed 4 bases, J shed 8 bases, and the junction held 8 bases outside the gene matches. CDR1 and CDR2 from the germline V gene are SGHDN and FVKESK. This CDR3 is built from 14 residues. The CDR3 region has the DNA TGTGCCAGCAGCCGCCGGGACAGCCGGGACATTCAGTACTTC. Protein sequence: CASSRRDSRDIQYF.

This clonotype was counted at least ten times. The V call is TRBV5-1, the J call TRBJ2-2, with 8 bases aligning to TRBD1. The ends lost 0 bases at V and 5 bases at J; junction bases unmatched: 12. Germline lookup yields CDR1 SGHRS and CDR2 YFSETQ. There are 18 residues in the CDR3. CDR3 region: CASSLAKLFGQGTGELFF. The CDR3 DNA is TGCGCCAGCAGCTTGGCCAAACTCTTCGGACAGGGTACCGGGGAGCTGTTTTTT.

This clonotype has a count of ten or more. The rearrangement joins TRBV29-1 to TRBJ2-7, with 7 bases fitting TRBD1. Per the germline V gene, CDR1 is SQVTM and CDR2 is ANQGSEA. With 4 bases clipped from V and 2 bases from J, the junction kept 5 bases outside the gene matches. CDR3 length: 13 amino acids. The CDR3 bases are TGCAGCGTTGTAGGACAGGAAACCTACGAGCAGTACTTC. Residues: CSVVGQETYEQYF.

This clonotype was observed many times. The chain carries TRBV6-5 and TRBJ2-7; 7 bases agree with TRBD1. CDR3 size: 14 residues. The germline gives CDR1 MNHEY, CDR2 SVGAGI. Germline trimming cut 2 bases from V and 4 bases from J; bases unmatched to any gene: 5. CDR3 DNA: TGTGCCAGCAGTTACCGGGACAGAAAATACGAGCAGTACTTC. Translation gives CASSYRDRKYEQYF.

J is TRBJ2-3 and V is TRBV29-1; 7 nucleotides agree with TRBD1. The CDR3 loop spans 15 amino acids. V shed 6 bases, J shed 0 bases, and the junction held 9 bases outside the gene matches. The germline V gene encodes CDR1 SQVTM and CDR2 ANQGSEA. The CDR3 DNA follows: TGCAGCGTGGGACAGCCCGCTCGCAGCACAGATACGCAGTATTTT. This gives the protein CSVGQPARSTDTQYF.

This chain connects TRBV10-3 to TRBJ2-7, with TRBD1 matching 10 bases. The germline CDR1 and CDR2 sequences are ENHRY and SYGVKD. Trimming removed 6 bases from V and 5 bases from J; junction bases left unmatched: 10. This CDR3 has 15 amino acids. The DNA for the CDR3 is TGTGCCATCAGGAGACAGGGGGCGATAGTAAACGAGCAGTACTTC. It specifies CAIRRQGAIVNEQYF.

The CDR3 here is CAISQGNGRQPQHF. CDR3 nucleotide sequence: TGTGCCATCAGCCAGGGTAACGGGCGGCAGCCCCAGCATTTT. The chain uses TRBV10-3 and TRBJ1-5; D is perhaps TRBD1 (5 bases). V lost 6 bases to trimming and J lost 7 bases, with 16 bases between them. CDR3 length: 14 residues. Germline V gene lookup returns CDR1 ENHRY and CDR2 SYGVKD.

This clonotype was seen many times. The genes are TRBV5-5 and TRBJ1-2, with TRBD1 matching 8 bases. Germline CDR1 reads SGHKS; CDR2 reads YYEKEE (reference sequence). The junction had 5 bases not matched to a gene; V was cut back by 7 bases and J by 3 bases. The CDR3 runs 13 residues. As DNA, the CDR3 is TGTGCCAGCCGGACAGGGTTTGACTATGGCTACACCTTC. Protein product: CASRTGFDYGYTF.

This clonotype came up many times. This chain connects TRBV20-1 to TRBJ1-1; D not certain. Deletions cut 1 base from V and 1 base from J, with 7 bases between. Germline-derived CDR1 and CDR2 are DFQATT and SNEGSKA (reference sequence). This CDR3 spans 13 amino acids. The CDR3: CSARAARNTEAFF. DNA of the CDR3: TGCAGTGCTAGAGCGGCCCGGAACACTGAAGCTTTCTTT.

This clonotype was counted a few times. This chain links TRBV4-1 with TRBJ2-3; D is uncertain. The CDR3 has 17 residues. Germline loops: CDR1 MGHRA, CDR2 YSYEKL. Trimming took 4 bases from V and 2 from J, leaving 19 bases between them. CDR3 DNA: TGCGCCAGCAGCCCCGTCGGGCCCCCGTTGGTCACAGATACGCAGTATTTT. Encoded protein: CASSPVGPPLVTDTQYF.

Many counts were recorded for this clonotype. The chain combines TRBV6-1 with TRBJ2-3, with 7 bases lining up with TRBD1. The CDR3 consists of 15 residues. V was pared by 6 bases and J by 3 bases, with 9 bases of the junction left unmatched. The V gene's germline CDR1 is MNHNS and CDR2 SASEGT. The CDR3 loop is CASRRPGQMTDTQYF. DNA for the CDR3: TGTGCCAGCAGGAGACCGGGACAGATGACAGATACGCAGTATTTT.

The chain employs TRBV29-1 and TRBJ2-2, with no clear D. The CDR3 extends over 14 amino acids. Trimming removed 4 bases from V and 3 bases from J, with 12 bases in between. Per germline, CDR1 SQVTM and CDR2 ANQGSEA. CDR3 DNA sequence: TGCAGCGTTGGGAACCCTGCCGACACCGGGGAGCTGTTTTTT. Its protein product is CSVGNPADTGELFF.

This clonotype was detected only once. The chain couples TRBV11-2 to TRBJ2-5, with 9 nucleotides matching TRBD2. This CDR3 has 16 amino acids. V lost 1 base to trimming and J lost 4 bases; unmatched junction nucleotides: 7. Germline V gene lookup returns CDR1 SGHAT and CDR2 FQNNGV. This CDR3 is CASSLATSGPRETQYF. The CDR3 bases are TGTGCCAGCAGCTTAGCCACTAGCGGGCCTCGAGAGACCCAGTACTTC.

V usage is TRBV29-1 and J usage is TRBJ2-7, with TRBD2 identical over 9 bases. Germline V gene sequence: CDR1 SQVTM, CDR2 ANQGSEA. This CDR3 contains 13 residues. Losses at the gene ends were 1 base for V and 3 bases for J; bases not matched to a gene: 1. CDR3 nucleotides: TGCAGCGTTGAAGGGCGGGAGGGCTACGAGCAGTACTTC. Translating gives CSVEGREGYEQYF.

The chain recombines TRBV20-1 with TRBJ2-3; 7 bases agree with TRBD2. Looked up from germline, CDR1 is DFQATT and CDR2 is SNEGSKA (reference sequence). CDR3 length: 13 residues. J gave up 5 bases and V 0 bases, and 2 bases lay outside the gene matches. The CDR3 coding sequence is TGCAGTGCTAGAGATCTAGCGGTAGATACGCAGTATTTT. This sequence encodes CSARDLAVDTQYF.

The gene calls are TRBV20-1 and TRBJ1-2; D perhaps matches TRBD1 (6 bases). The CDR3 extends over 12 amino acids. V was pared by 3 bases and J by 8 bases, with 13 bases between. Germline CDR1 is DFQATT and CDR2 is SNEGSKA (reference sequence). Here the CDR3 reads CSASRGAQGYTF. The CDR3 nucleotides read TGCAGTGCTAGTCGGGGGGCGCAGGGCTACACCTTC.

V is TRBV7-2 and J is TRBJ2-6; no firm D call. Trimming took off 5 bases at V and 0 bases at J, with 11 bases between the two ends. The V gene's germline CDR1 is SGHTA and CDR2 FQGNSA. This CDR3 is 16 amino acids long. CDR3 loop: CASSLLSSSGANVLTF. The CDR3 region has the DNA TGTGCCAGCAGCCTCCTCAGTTCCTCTGGGGCCAACGTCCTGACTTTC. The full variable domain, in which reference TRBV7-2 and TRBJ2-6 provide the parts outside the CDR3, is GAGVSQSPSNKVTEKGKDVELRCDPISGHTALYWYRQSLGQGLEFLIYFQGNSAPDKSGLPSDRFSAERTGGSVSTLTIQRTQQEDSAVYLCASSLLSSSGANVLTFGAGSRLTVL.

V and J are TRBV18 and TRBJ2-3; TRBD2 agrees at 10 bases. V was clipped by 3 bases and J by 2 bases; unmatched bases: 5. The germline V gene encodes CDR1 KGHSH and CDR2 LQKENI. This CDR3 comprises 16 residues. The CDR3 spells CASSPRLAGDTDTQYF. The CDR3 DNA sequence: TGTGCCAGCTCACCCAGACTAGCGGGCGACACAGATACGCAGTATTTT.

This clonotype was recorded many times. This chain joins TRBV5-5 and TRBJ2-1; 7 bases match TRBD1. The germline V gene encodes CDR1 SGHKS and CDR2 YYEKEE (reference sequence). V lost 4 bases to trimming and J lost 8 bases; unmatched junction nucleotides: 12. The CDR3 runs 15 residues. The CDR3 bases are TGTGCCAGCAGCCGAGGGACAGCGAACACGGATGAGCAGTTCTTC. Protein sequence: CASSRGTANTDEQFF.